A selection of T cell receptor beta chains follows, all from one sample in a study of identical twins. From the 5' RACE reads, TCRdb called clonotypes with MiXCR, one entry per CDR3 protein. The sample carries 400,000 to 500,000 distinct CDR3 sequences, about 13% recorded once. The data also belong to a second study, concerning yellow fever vaccine responses in identical twins.

Sequences were obtained from CD4+ T cells sorted from blood. All receptors come from a woman between 18 and 30 years old in good health. Each CDR3 is given with its conserved first and last residue. The D gene is left open where the match is weak. Clone size appears in some rows only: once, few, many, or a class for an expanded clone.

DNA	CDR3	V	J	D	size
TGCGCCAGCAGCTTGGGCCAAACTTTAGCCAAAAACATTCAGTACTTC	CASSLGQTLAKNIQYF	TRBV5-1	TRBJ2-4	NA	many
TGTGCCAGTAGTATTTGGCCGCGGGGACTAGCTAGCCATGAGCAGTTCTTC	CASSIWPRGLASHEQFF	TRBV19	TRBJ2-1	TRBD2	NA
TGTGCCAGCAGTTCTAGGGGGACAGGGATCTCCTACGAGCAGTACTTC	CASSSRGTGISYEQYF	TRBV7-9	TRBJ2-7	TRBD1	few
TGCAGTGCTAGAGATGTGGGACACAATCCTCAGTACTTC	CSARDVGHNPQYF	TRBV20-1	TRBJ2-7	NA	many
TGTGCCACCAGCAGAGATTACGCCGGGGAGCTGTTTTTT	CATSRDYAGELFF	TRBV15	TRBJ2-2	NA	NA
TGCAGTGCTAGAGACTCCCCCTCCTACGAGCAGTACTTC	CSARDSPSYEQYF	TRBV20-1	TRBJ2-7	NA	many
TGCAGCGCAACCGGGACTTATAACACCGGGGAGCTGTTTTTT	CSATGTYNTGELFF	TRBV29-1	TRBJ2-2	NA	many
TGCGCCAGCAGCCGCATCGGCCCCAATGCTAGCGGGGGATATGAGCAGTTCTTC	CASSRIGPNASGGYEQFF	TRBV5-1	TRBJ2-1	TRBD2	few
TGCAGTGCTAGACTCGGACTAGCGGGGGGAGGTTCCTACGAGCAGTACTTC	CSARLGLAGGGSYEQYF	TRBV20-1	TRBJ2-7	TRBD2	few
TGTGCCTGTACCAGTGGTGGAGGCGGGGAGCTGTTTTTT	CACTSGGGGELFF	TRBV30	TRBJ2-2	NA	once
TGTGCCAGCAGTTTTTCCGCGGTGAGCTCCTACGAGCAGTACTTC	CASSFSAVSSYEQYF	TRBV27	TRBJ2-7	NA	few
TGTGCCAGCAGTTTATGGACGACACACTACCCAATAAATGAGCAGTTCTTC	CASSLWTTHYPINEQFF	TRBV27	TRBJ2-1	NA	NA
TGTGCCATCAGTGAGTCCGGGGTGTTGGGGGAGCAGTACTTC	CAISESGVLGEQYF	TRBV10-3	TRBJ2-7	NA	few
TGTGCCAGCAGTAAGACTAGCGGGGGACTTAGCACAGATACGCAGTATTTT	CASSKTSGGLSTDTQYF	TRBV28	TRBJ2-3	TRBD2	few
TGTGCCATAAGAGGGATGTGGGCCACCGGGGAGCTGTTTTTT	CAIRGMWATGELFF	TRBV10-3	TRBJ2-2	NA	NA
TGTGCCAGCATAGGGCAGATGAACACCGGGGAGCTGTTTTTT	CASIGQMNTGELFF	TRBV6-1	TRBJ2-2	NA	few
TGTGCCAGCTCACCCCGGCCGGGGGTCTCCTACAATGAGCAGTTCTTC	CASSPRPGVSYNEQFF	TRBV18	TRBJ2-1	NA	NA
TGTGCCAGCAGCCGAAAAGCGGGAGCGGGAAATACGCAGTATTTT	CASSRKAGAGNTQYF	TRBV3-1	TRBJ2-3	TRBD2	NA
TGCAGCGTTGAATTTAGACTAGCTGAGGAGCAGTTCTTC	CSVEFRLAEEQFF	TRBV29-1	TRBJ2-1	TRBD2	few
TGTGCCAGCAGCCAAGCGGGCGCGGGTGGGGAGCTGTTTTTT	CASSQAGAGGELFF	TRBV3-1	TRBJ2-2	NA	few
TGCAGTGGCCAGGGGGCTAGCGGGAGCACAGATACGCAGTATTTT	CSGQGASGSTDTQYF	TRBV20-1	TRBJ2-3	NA	few
TGTGCCAGCAGCTCAGGTAGCGGGGGGGCAGGGAATGAGCAGTTCTTC	CASSSGSGGAGNEQFF	TRBV7-3	TRBJ2-1	TRBD2	few
TGTGCCAGCAGATCCCGGGAGGGTGTCAAAAACATTCAGTACTTC	CASRSREGVKNIQYF	TRBV28	TRBJ2-4	TRBD2	NA
TGTGCCAGCAGTGGACAGGGCGGGAACACTGAAGCTTTCTTT	CASSGQGGNTEAFF	TRBV5-1	TRBJ1-1	TRBD1	many
TGCGCCAGCAGCTTGGTGCGTGGGGGCAACTACGAGCAGTACTTC	CASSLVRGGNYEQYF	TRBV5-1	TRBJ2-7	NA	many